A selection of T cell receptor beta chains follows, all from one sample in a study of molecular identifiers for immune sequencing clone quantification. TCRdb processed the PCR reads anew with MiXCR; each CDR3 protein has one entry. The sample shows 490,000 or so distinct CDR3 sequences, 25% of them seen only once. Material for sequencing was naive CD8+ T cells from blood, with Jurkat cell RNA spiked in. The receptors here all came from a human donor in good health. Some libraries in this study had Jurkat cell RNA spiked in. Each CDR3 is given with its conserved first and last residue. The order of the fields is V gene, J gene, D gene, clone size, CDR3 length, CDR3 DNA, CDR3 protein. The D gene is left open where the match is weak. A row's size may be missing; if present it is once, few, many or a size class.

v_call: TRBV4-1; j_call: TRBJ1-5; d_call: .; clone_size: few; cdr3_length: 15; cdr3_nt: TGCGCCAGCAGCCAAGGCGGGAATAGCAATCAGCCCCAGCATTTT; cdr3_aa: CASSQGGNSNQPQHF
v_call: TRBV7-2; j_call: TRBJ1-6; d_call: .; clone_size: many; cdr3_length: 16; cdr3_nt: TGTGCCAGCAGCGTCCAGGGATTTTTACTCGGTTCACCCCTCCACTTT; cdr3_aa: CASSVQGFLLGSPLHF
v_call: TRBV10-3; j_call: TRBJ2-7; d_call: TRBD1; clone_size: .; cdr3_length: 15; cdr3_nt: TGTGCCATCAGTGGTCGGACAGGGCGAGCCTACGAGCAGTACTTC; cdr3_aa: CAISGRTGRAYEQYF
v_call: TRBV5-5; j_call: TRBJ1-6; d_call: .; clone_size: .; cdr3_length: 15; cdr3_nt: TGTGCCAGCAGCTTGGGTGTAGCCCAGGCCTCACCCCTCCACTTT; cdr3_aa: CASSLGVAQASPLHF
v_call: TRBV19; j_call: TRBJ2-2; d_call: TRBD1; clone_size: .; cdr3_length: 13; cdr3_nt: TGTGCCAGCTACAGGGGGCTTACCGGGGAGCTGTTTTTT; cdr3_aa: CASYRGLTGELFF
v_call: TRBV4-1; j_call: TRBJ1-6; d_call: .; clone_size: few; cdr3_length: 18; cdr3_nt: TGCGCCAGCAGCCAAGCCGCTCCGGGCTCCTCCTATAATTCACCCCTCCACTTT; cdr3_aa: CASSQAAPGSSYNSPLHF
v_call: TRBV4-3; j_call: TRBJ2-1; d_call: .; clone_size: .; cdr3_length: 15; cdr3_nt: TGCGCCAGCAGCCAAGATCGGGACGAATTCCATGAGCAGTTCTTC; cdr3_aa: CASSQDRDEFHEQFF
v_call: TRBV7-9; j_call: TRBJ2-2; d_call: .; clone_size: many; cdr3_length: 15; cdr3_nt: TGTGCCAGCAGCCCCGCAGCAAGAGCGGGCGGGGAGCTGTTTTTT; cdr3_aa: CASSPAARAGGELFF
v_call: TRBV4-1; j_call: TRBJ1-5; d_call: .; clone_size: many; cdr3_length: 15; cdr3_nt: TGCGCCAGCAGCGATACACCGTATAGCAATCAGCCCCAGCATTTT; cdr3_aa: CASSDTPYSNQPQHF
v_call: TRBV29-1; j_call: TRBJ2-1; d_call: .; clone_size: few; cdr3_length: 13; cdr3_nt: TGCAGCGTGCCGGGACAAGCCTACAATGAGCAGTTCTTC; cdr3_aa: CSVPGQAYNEQFF
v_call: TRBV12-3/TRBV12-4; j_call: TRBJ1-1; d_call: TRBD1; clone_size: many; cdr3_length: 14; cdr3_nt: TGTGCCAGCAGTCCCAGGGGGTTCAACACTGAAGCTTTCTTT; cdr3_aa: CASSPRGFNTEAFF
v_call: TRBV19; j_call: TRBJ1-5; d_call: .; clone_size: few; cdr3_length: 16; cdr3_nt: TGTGCCAGTAGTATAGCGGCAGGAAGAAGCAATCAGCCCCAGCATTTT; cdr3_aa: CASSIAAGRSNQPQHF
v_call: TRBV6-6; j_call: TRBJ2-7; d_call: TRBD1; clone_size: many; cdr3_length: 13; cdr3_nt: TGTGCCAGCAGCACAAACAGGGGCTACGAGCAGTACTTC; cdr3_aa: CASSTNRGYEQYF
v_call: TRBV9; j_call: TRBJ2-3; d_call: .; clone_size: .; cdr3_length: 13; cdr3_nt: TGTGCCAGCAGCGTAGAATCCGCAGATACGCAGTATTTT; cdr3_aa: CASSVESADTQYF
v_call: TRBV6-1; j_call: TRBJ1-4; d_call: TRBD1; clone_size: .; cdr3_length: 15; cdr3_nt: TGTGCCAGCAGTCTCCGACAGGGGGTAAATGAAAAACTGTTTTTT; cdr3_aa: CASSLRQGVNEKLFF
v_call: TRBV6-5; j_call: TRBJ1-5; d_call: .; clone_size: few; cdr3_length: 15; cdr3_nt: TGTGCCAGCAGCCCACAGGAAAATGGCAATCAGCCCCAGCATTTT; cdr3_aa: CASSPQENGNQPQHF